Presented here are 13 T cell receptor beta chains from one specimen sequenced in a study of shared clonotypes between healthy human individuals. Generated by immunoSEQ multiplex PCR, the TCRdb table keeps only in-frame clones and is missing some. Of some 680,000 clones in the sample, roughly 73% were seen once. Source material: memory CD4+ T cells sorted from blood. Subset reported: CD45RA-negative fraction. These receptors were obtained from a woman aged 25 to 39 in good health.

J is TRBJ1-2 and V is TRBV2; D may be TRBD1 (5 bases). CDR1 and CDR2 from the germline V gene are SNHLY and FYNNEI. Deletions cut 3 bases from V and 6 bases from J, with 14 bases between. The CDR3 contains 14 residues. The CDR3 loop reads CASSERGRAHGYTF. The CDR3 DNA sequence: TGTGCCAGCAGTGAGCGTGGCAGGGCCCATGGCTACACCTTC.

The V call is TRBV19, the J call TRBJ2-7, with TRBD1 matching over 9 bases. J was trimmed by 4 bases and V by 4 bases; bases with no gene match: 5. Germline values: CDR1 LNHDA, CDR2 SQIVND (reference sequence). The CDR3 extends over 14 amino acids. In DNA form, the CDR3 reads TGTGCCAGTAGTACCCGGACAGGGGCGTACGAGCAGTACTTC. This sequence encodes CASSTRTGAYEQYF.

This clone was recorded a few times. The CDR3, as DNA: TGTGCCAGCAGCTCTCGGACCCTATCGGGTGAAAAACTGTTTTTT. Its protein is CASSSRTLSGEKLFF. The chain joins TRBV5-6 to TRBJ1-4, with D unclear. Trimming pared 3 bases from V and 7 bases from J, leaving 16 bases between. This CDR3 is 15 amino acids long. Germline CDR1 is SGHDT and CDR2 is YYEEEE.

The chain recombines TRBV30 with TRBJ2-4, with TRBD1 matching 8 bases. The CDR3 is 16 amino acids. The V gene end was trimmed by 0 bases and the J gene end by 0 bases; junction bases not matched to a gene: 4. Germline V CDR1 and CDR2: GTSNPN, SVGIG (reference sequence). The DNA for the CDR3 is TGTGCCTGGAGTGTACAGGGGGAGCTAGCCAAAAACATTCAGTACTTC. Encoded protein: CAWSVQGELAKNIQYF.

The table lists this clone with many counts. V is TRBV2 and J is TRBJ1-5; a possible D gene is TRBD1 (5 bases). The V and J ends lost 4 bases and 5 bases respectively, with 12 bases between them. The germline V gene encodes CDR1 SNHLY and CDR2 FYNNEI. The CDR3 is made up of 14 amino acids. The CDR3 DNA sequence: TGTGCCAGCAGTGCCATTGGGACGGATCAGCCCCAGCATTTT. This gives the protein CASSAIGTDQPQHF.

The chain joins TRBV12-5 to TRBJ2-5; D gene uncertain. V lost 2 bases and J lost 4, with 8 bases in between. The CDR3 runs to 13 residues. Germline CDR1 reads LGHNT; CDR2 reads FRNRAP. This CDR3 is CASGLSPIETQYF. CDR3 bases: TGTGCTAGTGGTTTGTCGCCGATAGAGACCCAGTACTTC.

This clone was detected ten times or more. This CDR3 is also generated by other DNA sequences in the sample. The chain is built from TRBV6-6 and TRBJ1-2; 8 positions match TRBD1. After removal of 6 bases from V and 3 bases from J, the junction contained 3 bases not matched to a gene. CDR1 is MNHNY and CDR2 is SVGAGI in the germline V gene (reference sequence). The CDR3 covers 13 residues. CDR3 sequence reads: CASSPTGDYGYTF. The CDR3 DNA is TGTGCCAGCAGCCCGACAGGGGACTATGGCTACACCTTC.

The genes are TRBV5-1 and TRBJ2-5; D possibly corresponds to TRBD1 (6 bases). The CDR3 consists of 13 residues. Trimming pared 2 bases from V and 6 bases from J, leaving 11 bases between. Germline-derived CDR1 and CDR2 are SGHRS and YFSETQ. The DNA of the CDR3 is TGCGCCAGCAGCTTCCCAGGGGAGAAGACCCAGTACTTC. The encoded protein is CASSFPGEKTQYF.

This chain uses TRBV6-1 with TRBJ1-2, with 8 bases matching TRBD1. This CDR3 comprises 15 residues. V lost 3 bases, J lost 4 bases, and 7 bases stayed unmatched. The germline V gene has CDR1 MNHNS and CDR2 SASEGT. CDR3 loop: CASSEADRGGYGYTF. CDR3 in DNA: TGTGCCAGCAGTGAGGCCGACAGGGGCGGCTATGGCTACACCTTC.

This clone was observed a single time. The chain links TRBV5-1 to TRBJ2-3; 8 positions agree with TRBD1. Germline CDR1 SGHRS, CDR2 YFSETQ. V lost 6 bases, J lost 2 bases, and 11 bases stayed unmatched. The CDR3 totals 16 residues. CDR3 coding DNA: TGCGCCAGCACCGGGACAGGCGCCGTGGTCACAGATACGCAGTATTTT. It translates to CASTGTGAVVTDTQYF.

This clone has a handful of counts. CDR3: CASSVPSGLVGETQYF. The CDR3 DNA sequence: TGTGCCAGCAGTGTCCCCTCGGGACTAGTTGGAGAGACCCAGTACTTC. V gene TRBV25-1 combines with J gene TRBJ2-5; 8 bases align to TRBD2. Germline V lookup: CDR1 MGHDK, CDR2 SYGVNS. Losses at the gene ends were 4 bases for V and 4 bases for J; bases not matched to a gene: 11. CDR3 length equals 16 residues.

The chain is built from TRBV5-1 and TRBJ2-2; D possibly matches TRBD1 or TRBD2 (5 bases each). V gave up 4 bases and J gave up 7 bases, with 17 bases separating them. The CDR3 contains 15 residues. The germline CDR1 and CDR2 sequences are SGHRS and YFSETQ. CDR3 sequence: CASSPDGTPGGELFF. DNA of the CDR3: TGCGCCAGCAGCCCGGATGGGACGCCCGGCGGGGAGCTGTTTTTT.

The chain recombines TRBV5-8 with TRBJ2-7, with 7 bases fitting TRBD1. V lost 0 bases and J lost 3; bases outside the gene matches: 3. Germline assignment: CDR1 SGHTS and CDR2 YDEGEE. The CDR3 is made up of 14 amino acids. The CDR3 spells CASSLGQGGYEQYF. CDR3 nucleotides: TGTGCCAGCAGCTTGGGACAGGGCGGCTACGAGCAGTACTTC. The full variable domain, completed using reference TRBV5-8 and TRBJ2-7, is EAGVTQSPTHLIKTRGQQATLRCSPISGHTSVYWYQQALGLGLQFLLWYDEGEERNRGNFPPRFSGRQFPNYSSELNVNALELEDSALYLCASSLGQGGYEQYFGPGTRLTVT.